This entry lists 11 T cell receptor beta chains sequenced from one sample in a study of shared clonotypes between healthy human individuals. The assay was immunoSEQ multiplex PCR, and TCRdb's table has in-frame clones only and misses some. This sample has roughly 1,600,000 clones, with approximately 98.5% found just once. Sequencing was carried out using naive CD4+ T cells sorted from blood. Subset described: CD45RA+ positively selected. The source of these receptors is a man aged 30 to 39 in good health.

The rearrangement links TRBV28 to TRBJ2-3; 7 bases match TRBD2. V shed 6 bases, J shed 7 bases, and the junction held 19 bases outside the gene matches. Germline CDR1 is MDHEN and CDR2 is SYDVKM. The CDR3 extends over 17 amino acids. The CDR3 nucleotides read TGTGCCAGCAGCCCCCACACTGGGCGGGAGCTCAGTTATACGCAGTATTTT. Protein product: CASSPHTGRELSYTQYF.

The chain links TRBV5-1 to TRBJ2-7, with 9 positions matching TRBD2. V dropped 4 bases and J dropped 2; count of bases not matched to a gene: 7. The CDR3 is 15 amino acids. Germline V gene lookup returns CDR1 SGHRS and CDR2 YFSETQ. The CDR3 sequence: CASSLRTSVPYEQYF. CDR3 coding DNA: TGCGCCAGCAGCCTCAGGACTAGCGTGCCCTACGAGCAGTACTTC.

V and J are TRBV27 and TRBJ1-2, with 7 positions matching TRBD1. CDR3 size: 15 residues. V shed 4 bases, J shed 5 bases, and the junction held 10 bases outside the gene matches. CDR1 and CDR2 (germline): MNHEY, SMNVEV (reference sequence). The CDR3 reads CASSSSPTGWYGYTF. The CDR3 region has the DNA TGTGCCAGCAGTTCTAGCCCGACAGGGTGGTATGGCTACACCTTC.

The CDR3 loop is CAIRAGTGVALSIYEQYF. The CDR3 DNA reads TGTGCCATCAGGGCGGGGACAGGGGTTGCTTTATCGATCTACGAGCAGTACTTC. The rearrangement joins TRBV10-3 to TRBJ2-7, with 10 bases that match TRBD1. J gave up 3 bases and V 6 bases, and 17 bases lay outside the gene matches. This CDR3 is 18 amino acids long. CDR1 is ENHRY and CDR2 is SYGVKD in the germline V gene.

The genes are TRBV5-1 and TRBJ2-5; 8 positions match TRBD2. This CDR3 has 16 residues. V trimming: 6 bases; J trimming: 4 bases; junction bases outside the gene matches: 14. In germline, CDR1 is SGHRS, CDR2 YFSETQ. CDR3 protein: CASTPYSGISSETQYF. DNA of the CDR3: TGCGCCAGCACCCCCTATAGCGGGATAAGTTCAGAGACCCAGTACTTC.

The V gene is TRBV2, the J gene TRBJ2-1; 8 nucleotides align to TRBD2. In germline, CDR1 is SNHLY, CDR2 FYNNEI. V lost 10 bases and J lost 4; bases outside the gene matches: 6. This CDR3 is built from 13 residues. The CDR3 loop is CATERELYNEQFF. CDR3 coding DNA: TGTGCCACCGAGCGGGAGTTATACAATGAGCAGTTCTTC.

The chain combines TRBV4-1 with TRBJ1-1; D is ambiguous. The CDR3 runs to 14 residues. V shed 3 bases and J shed 0 bases, with 8 bases lying between them. Germline CDR1 MGHRA, CDR2 YSYEKL. CDR3 nucleotide sequence: TGCGCCAGCAGCCAGGATGAGATGAACACTGAAGCTTTCTTT. The encoded protein is CASSQDEMNTEAFF.

V usage is TRBV29-1 and J usage is TRBJ2-7; D might be TRBD1 (7 bases). V was pared by 6 bases and J by 5 bases, with 23 bases between. CDR1 is SQVTM and CDR2 is ANQGSEA in the germline V gene. CDR3 size: 15 residues. The CDR3 DNA sequence: TGCAGCGTCGGCGGAGGGACAGACTGGGAAGACGAGCAGTACTTC. It encodes CSVGGGTDWEDEQYF.

This chain joins TRBV7-9 and TRBJ1-4, with TRBD1 matching over 8 bases. This CDR3 spans 14 amino acids. V was clipped by 5 bases and J by 7 bases; unmatched bases: 6. Per the germline V gene, CDR1 is SEHNR and CDR2 is FQNEAQ (reference sequence). As DNA, the CDR3 is TGTGCCAGCAGCCAGACAGGGGTTCGTGAAAAACTGTTTTTT. Its translation: CASSQTGVREKLFF.

This clone was seen only once. This chain joins TRBV5-1 and TRBJ2-5; D is unclear. The CDR3 loop spans 12 amino acids. V lost 1 base and J lost 5, with 6 bases in between. Per the germline V gene, CDR1 is SGHRS and CDR2 is YFSETQ. In DNA form, the CDR3 reads TGCGCCAGCAGCTTGAAGGCGGAGACCCAGTACTTC. This encodes CASSLKAETQYF.

The rearrangement joins TRBV7-8 to TRBJ1-1; no clear D gene. Deletions cut 5 bases from V and 1 base from J, with 17 bases between. The CDR3 length is 16 residues. CDR1 and CDR2 from the germline V gene are SGHVS and FQNEAQ. The CDR3 loop reads CASSQPSRPSNTEAFF. CDR3 bases: TGTGCCAGCAGCCAGCCCTCCCGTCCATCGAACACTGAAGCTTTCTTT.